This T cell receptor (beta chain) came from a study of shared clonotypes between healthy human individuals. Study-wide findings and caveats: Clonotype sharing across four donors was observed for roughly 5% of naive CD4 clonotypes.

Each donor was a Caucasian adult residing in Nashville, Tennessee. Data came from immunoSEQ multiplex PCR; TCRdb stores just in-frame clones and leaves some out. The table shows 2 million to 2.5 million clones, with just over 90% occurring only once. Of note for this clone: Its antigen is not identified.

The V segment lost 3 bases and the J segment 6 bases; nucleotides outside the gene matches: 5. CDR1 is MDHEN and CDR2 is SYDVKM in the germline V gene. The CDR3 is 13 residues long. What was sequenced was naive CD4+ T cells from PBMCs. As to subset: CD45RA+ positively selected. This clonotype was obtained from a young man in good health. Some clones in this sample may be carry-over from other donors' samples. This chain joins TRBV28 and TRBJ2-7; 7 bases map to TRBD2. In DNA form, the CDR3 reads TGTGCCAGCAGTTTTGGCGGGAGTAGCGAGCAGTACTTC. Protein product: CASSFGGSSEQYF.